This paragraph covers one T cell receptor beta chain sequence. Its target is not known. The CDR3 consists of 18 residues. Losses at the gene ends were 3 bases for V and 4 bases for J; bases not matched to a gene: 11. Germline loops: CDR1 LNHDA, CDR2 SQIVND (reference sequence). The PCR had 60 Vbeta and 13 Jbeta primers. Assay: immunoSEQ multiplex PCR; the TCRdb copy retains only in-frame clones and omits some. This sample has hundreds of thousands of clones, with almost 70% found just once. This entry comes from a study of cytomegalovirus exposure and HLA in healthy donors. Study findings and constraints: In most subjects, TCR beta sequences reportedly gave accurate predictions of HLA-A and HLA-B alleles. Across all donors, roughly uniform sequencing depth was an assumption of the presence/absence analyses. Serostatus for CMV was the only available immune exposure information. Cytomegalovirus-associated status was assigned to fewer than 200 TCR beta chains.

The receptor comes from a man aged 35 to 55 in good health and CMV-seropositive. Material for sequencing was PBMCs. The chain joins TRBV19 to TRBJ2-6, with TRBD1 identical over 8 bases. The CDR3 protein is CASSILRDRSTGANVLTF. The CDR3 DNA reads as TGTGCCAGTAGTATTCTTCGGGACAGGTCTACCGGGGCCAACGTCCTGACTTTC.